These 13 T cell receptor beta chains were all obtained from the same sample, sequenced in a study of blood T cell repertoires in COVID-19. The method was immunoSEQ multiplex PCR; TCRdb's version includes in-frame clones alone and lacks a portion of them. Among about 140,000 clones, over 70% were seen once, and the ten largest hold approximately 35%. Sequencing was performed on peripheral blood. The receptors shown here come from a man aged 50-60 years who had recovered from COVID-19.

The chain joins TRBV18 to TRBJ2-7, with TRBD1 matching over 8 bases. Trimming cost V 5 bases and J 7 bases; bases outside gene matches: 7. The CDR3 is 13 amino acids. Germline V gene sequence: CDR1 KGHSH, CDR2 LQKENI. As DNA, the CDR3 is TGTGCCAGCTCAGGACAGGGTTCTCTTGAGCAGTACTTC. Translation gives CASSGQGSLEQYF. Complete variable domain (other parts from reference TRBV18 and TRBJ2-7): NAGVMQNPRHLVRRRGQEARLRCSPMKGHSHVYWYRQLPEEGLKFMVYLQKENIIDESGMPKERFSAEFPKEGPSILRIQQVVRGDSAAYFCASSGQGSLEQYFGPGTRLTVT.

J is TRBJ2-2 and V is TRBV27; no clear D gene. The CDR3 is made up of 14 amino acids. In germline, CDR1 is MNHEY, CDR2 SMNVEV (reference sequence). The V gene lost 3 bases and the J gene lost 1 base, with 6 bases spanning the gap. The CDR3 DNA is TGTGCCAGCAGTTTCGAGGTGAACACCGGGGAGCTGTTTTTT. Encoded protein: CASSFEVNTGELFF.

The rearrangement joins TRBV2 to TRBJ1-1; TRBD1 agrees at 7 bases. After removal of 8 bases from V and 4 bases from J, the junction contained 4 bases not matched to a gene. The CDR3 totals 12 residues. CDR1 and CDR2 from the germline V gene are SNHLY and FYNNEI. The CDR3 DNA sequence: TGTGCCAGCTATGGGACAGTCACTGAAGCTTTCTTT. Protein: CASYGTVTEAFF.

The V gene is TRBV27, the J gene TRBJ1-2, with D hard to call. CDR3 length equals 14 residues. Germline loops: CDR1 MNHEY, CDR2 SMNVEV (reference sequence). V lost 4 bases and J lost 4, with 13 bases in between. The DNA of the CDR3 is TGTGCCAGCAGTTCCGAGCCGAGGGTCTATGGCTACACCTTC. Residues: CASSSEPRVYGYTF.

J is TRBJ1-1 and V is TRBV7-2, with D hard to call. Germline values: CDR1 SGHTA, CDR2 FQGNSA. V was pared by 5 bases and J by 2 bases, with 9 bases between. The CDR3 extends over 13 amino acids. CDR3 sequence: CASSGHFNTEAFF. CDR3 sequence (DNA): TGTGCCAGCAGCGGGCATTTCAACACTGAAGCTTTCTTT.

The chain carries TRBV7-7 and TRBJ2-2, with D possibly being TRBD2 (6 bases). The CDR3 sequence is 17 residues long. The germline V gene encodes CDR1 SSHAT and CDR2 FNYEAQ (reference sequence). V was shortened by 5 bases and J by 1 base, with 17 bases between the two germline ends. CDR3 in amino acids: CASSPRAAGMNTGELFF. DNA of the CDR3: TGTGCCAGCAGCCCGCGGGCGGCGGGGATGAACACCGGGGAGCTGTTTTTT.

The CDR3 bases are TGTGCCAGCAGTCGTCTTGAGGGAGGCACTGAAGCTTTCTTT. It yields the protein CASSRLEGGTEAFF. This chain joins TRBV6-5 and TRBJ1-1; D call uncertain. V dropped 5 bases and J dropped 4 bases, with 14 bases sitting between them. The CDR3 covers 14 residues. Germline V gene lookup returns CDR1 MNHEY and CDR2 SVGAGI.

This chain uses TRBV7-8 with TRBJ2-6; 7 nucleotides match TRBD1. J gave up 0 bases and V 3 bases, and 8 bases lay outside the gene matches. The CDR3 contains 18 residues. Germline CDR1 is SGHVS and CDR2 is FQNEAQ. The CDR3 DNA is TGTGCCAGCAGCTTTCTCGACAGGGCCTACTCTGGGGCCAACGTCCTGACTTTC. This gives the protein CASSFLDRAYSGANVLTF.

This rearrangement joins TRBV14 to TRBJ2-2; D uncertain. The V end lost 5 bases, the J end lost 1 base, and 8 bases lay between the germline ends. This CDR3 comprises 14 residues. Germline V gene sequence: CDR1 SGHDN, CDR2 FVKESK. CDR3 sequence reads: CASSGNRNTGELFF. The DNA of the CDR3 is TGTGCCAGCAGCGGTAACAGGAACACCGGGGAGCTGTTTTTT.

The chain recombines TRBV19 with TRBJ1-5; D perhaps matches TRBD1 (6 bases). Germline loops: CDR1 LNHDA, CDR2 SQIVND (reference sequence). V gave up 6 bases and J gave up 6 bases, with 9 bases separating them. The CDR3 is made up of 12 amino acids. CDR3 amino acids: CASSLGAQPQHF. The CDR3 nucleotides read TGTGCCAGTAGCCTGGGGGCTCAGCCCCAGCATTTT.

CDR3 bases: TGTGCCAGCAGTTTAGGTTCAGGCCCCTACGAGCAGTACTTC. Amino acid sequence: CASSLGSGPYEQYF. The chain employs TRBV6-5 and TRBJ2-7; unclear D gene. V shed 4 bases and J shed 2 bases, with 12 bases lying between them. Germline V CDR1 and CDR2: MNHEY, SVGAGI. This CDR3 spans 14 amino acids.

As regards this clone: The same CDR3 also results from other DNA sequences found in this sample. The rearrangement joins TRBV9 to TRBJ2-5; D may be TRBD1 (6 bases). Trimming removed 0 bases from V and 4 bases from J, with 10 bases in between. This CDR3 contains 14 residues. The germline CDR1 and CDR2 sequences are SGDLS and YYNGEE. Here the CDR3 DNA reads TGTGCCAGCAGCGTAGATGGCAGGGGAGAGACCCAGTACTTC. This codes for CASSVDGRGETQYF.

The CDR3, as DNA: TGTGCCAGCTCACCTCGGGGGGAAGGATACAATGAGCAGTTCTTC. The encoded protein is CASSPRGEGYNEQFF. The V gene is TRBV18, the J gene TRBJ2-1; TRBD2 matches 7 bases. CDR3 length: 15 amino acids. The germline gives CDR1 KGHSH, CDR2 LQKENI. Germline trimming cut 3 bases from V and 4 bases from J; bases unmatched to any gene: 6.